The present entry profiles one TCR beta chain with its context. This clonotype was seen more than once but under ten times. No cognate antigen has been identified for it. Within one base of it there is no much larger clone, and no base qualities were kept. The CDR3 contains 16 residues, cysteine and phenylalanine counted. The read is trimmed to its CDR3 DNA, 48 bases read in frame from base 1. The germline V gene yields SGHVS for CDR1 and FQNEAQ for CDR2. V lost 5 bases and J lost 8 bases, and the count of bases not matched to a germline gene is 15. This record comes from a study of naive and memory T cell subsets (dated by TCRdb to the late 2010s). In terms of the full investigation: Sorted naive and memory T cell subsets from peripheral blood were analyzed in the study using a UMI-based, open-source pipeline for TCR alpha and beta sequencing. IgG serology results and the functional CMV T cell responses were in complete agreement. RNA was DNase-treated and reverse transcribed with TCR constant-region primers, mostly using SuperScript III.

Library construction relied on UMI-ligation and nested PCR. An equimolar mix of two oligonucleotides covering both TRBC1 and TRBC2 was used as the beta constant-region primer. A single-stranded oligonucleotide containing the SP2 primer and a 12-nucleotide UMI was joined to the 3' end of the cDNA by T4 RNA ligase 1. Four rounds of PCR were used to amplify ligated cDNA, with nested alpha and beta constant-region primers being used together with the SP2 primer. Incubation of the ligation reaction was carried out at 16 degrees C for roughly 18-24 hours. PCR2 was typically run as a SYBR Green qPCR and stopped at a predetermined threshold to prevent over-amplification. Apart from the first purification, every purification step used Agencourt AMPure XP magnetic beads. Libraries were quantified by Qubit and checked on a TapeStation, with a main peak expected near 650 bp. Pooled libraries were sequenced on an Illumina MiSeq with v2 2x251 paired-end kits, typically giving roughly 0.95-2 million reads per sample. Each sample was pooled at 3 to 5 nM, and about 5-8% PhiX was included to help cluster recognition. Processing in the source paper ran as follows. Decombinator assigned V and J genes to Demultiplexor-processed FASTQ reads by tag matching, allowing a single base-pair mismatch. Collapsinator relied on UMIs to fix sequencing errors as well as frequency errors caused by PCR heterogeneity. TCRs were translated and CDR3s were extracted from the conserved cysteine to the FGXG phenylalanine by CDR3Translator, with non-productive sequences being flagged. Gini, Shannon entropy and inverse Simpson indices were calculated on repertoires that had been subsampled to equal numbers of UMI-defined TCRs. Power-law fits to clonotype abundance distributions were performed by maximum likelihood within the linear range. Similar UMI counts, unique TCR numbers and clonal distributions were obtained with the pipeline and with MIGEC on one naive CD8 sample. Repertoires were searched for about 7,300 CMV-associated CDR3 sequences compiled from VDJdb and a published dataset. In TCRdb, the public reads were trimmed at Q25 with fastp and aligned with MiXCR, with productive beta chains retained. Each entry merges the rows of one CDR3 protein and shows their most common DNA and genes. None of the V and J calls come from the authors' own analysis; TCRdb made them. In this sample the table shows about 85,000 distinct CDR3 sequences, around 13% of which occur a single time. The top ten clonotypes cover 0.9% to 1% of the sample.

Separate amplification of TCR alpha and beta chain libraries was performed from the second PCR step onward. To determine each donor's CMV status, fresh PBMCs were stimulated overnight with CMV viral lysate, and IFNgamma production from CD4+ T cells was then assessed. CD4 T cells were positively selected with Miltenyi beads, followed by positive selection of CD8 T cells from the CD4-negative fraction. After staining for CD3, CD4, CD8, CD45RA, CD27 and a live/dead dye, cells were sorted on a BD Aria II into four subsets based on CD45RA and CD27. A few healthy volunteers provided blood, and the blood of each volunteer was split into CD4 and CD8 T cells and then into four differentiation subsets. Approximately 130 ml of peripheral blood was drawn per donor, and PBMC were isolated by Ficoll-Paque PLUS density-gradient centrifugation. The sorted cells were lysed in RLT buffer, after which RNA was extracted using a Qiagen RNeasy kit and kept at -80 degrees C.

The full study reports these points: Clonotypes were defined as single alpha or beta chain sequences, not paired alpha/beta receptors. Gini index rose and Shannon and inverse Simpson diversity fell from naive through CM, EM and EMRA in both CD4 and CD8 cells. Once error correction was done, more than 90% of naive TCR sequences showed up just once, which made the naive abundance distributions much steeper than those of the memory subsets. RNA-based TCR counts may be influenced by expression changes linked to T cell activation and differentiation. TCR abundance followed a power law whose exponent differed between naive and memory subsets but was consistent across the three individuals. The repertoire findings for the naive and memory subsets could not be validated against a ground truth because none was available.

The sequenced material came from central memory CD4+ T cells from blood. Interpreted using the paper, the cell subset or site label stands for: central memory, CD45RA- CD27+. The receptor's source is a human donor in good health. The rearranged segments are TRBV7-8 and TRBJ2-3; 8 middle bases align to TRBD2. The sequenced DNA: TGTGCCAGCAGCCCGCCGGGGGGGACGGGAATGAGTACGCAGTATTTT. This is translated as CASSPPGGTGMSTQYF.